The 3 T cell receptor beta chains in this list originate from one sample, sequenced in a study of blood T cells in healthy people across ages. A J-beta primer mix and a sample-barcoded 5' primer were used in a second PCR of about 7 to 12 cycles. TCRdb reanalysed the 5' RACE reads using MiXCR and keeps one entry per CDR3 protein. The sample lists 600,000 to 800,000 distinct CDR3 sequences, 20% to 25% occurring once. The sample was blood. The source of these receptors is a man aged 65 to 85 in good health.

About this clonotype itself: A junction boundary mismatches the germline segment, possibly from a read error. The chain has TRBV5-1 and TRBJ2-1, with 9 bases aligning to TRBD2. CDR1 SGHRS and CDR2 YFSETQ come from the germline V gene. The CDR3 loop spans 16 amino acids. The CDR3 DNA sequence: TGCGCCAGCAGCTTGGGGGGGACTAGCCCTTACTACGAGCGGTACTTC. This translates into CASSLGGTSPYYERYF.

In nucleotides, the CDR3 is TGCGCCAGCAGCCTCGGGACACACGATTCACCCCTCCACTTT. Protein product: CASSLGTHDSPLHF. This chain joins TRBV5-1 and TRBJ1-6, with D possibly being TRBD1 (6 bases). Trimming pared 4 bases from V and 8 bases from J, leaving 13 bases between. The germline V gene has CDR1 SGHRS and CDR2 YFSETQ. This CDR3 has 14 residues.

The table lists this clonotype with many counts. CDR3 nucleotide sequence: TGCGCCAGCAGCTCCGCGGTAGAAGGTGGAAACACCATATATTTT. Its protein product is CASSSAVEGGNTIYF. The V and J genes are TRBV5-1 and TRBJ1-3; D is ambiguous. The germline gives CDR1 SGHRS, CDR2 YFSETQ. The CDR3 is 15 amino acids. V was cut by 3 bases and J by 3 bases, with 13 bases left in between.